This note documents a single T cell receptor (beta chain) sequence. Its antigen is still unknown. Other DNA variants within this sample encode the same CDR3. The data were taken from a study of cytomegalovirus exposure and HLA in healthy donors. The PCR used 60 Vbeta and 13 Jbeta primers. Clones were sequenced by immunoSEQ multiplex PCR, and TCRdb holds only the in-frame ones, with some missing. This repertoire includes some 200,000 clones. CDR1 is LNHNV, CDR2 YYDKDF, per germline (reference sequence). CDR3 length: 15 residues. Unmatched junction bases numbered 3, after V lost 3 bases and J lost 2 bases. Regarding the study as a whole: TCR beta sequences reportedly predicted the HLA-A and HLA-B alleles of most subjects accurately. Analysis was performed later, and it showed HLA-associated TCR beta chains to be more clonally expanded than equally common others.

V is TRBV15 and J is TRBJ2-7; the match to TRBD2 covers 11 bases. The clonotype originates from a man between 25 and 39 years old in good health and CMV-seronegative. Sequencing input: PBMCs. The CDR3 nucleotides read TGTGCCACCAGCAGCGGGACTAGCGGCACCTACGAGCAGTACTTC. Protein: CATSSGTSGTYEQYF.